This note documents a single T cell receptor beta chain sequence. No cognate antigen has been identified for it. The input lacks base qualities; no much larger clone sits a single base away. As encoded in the germline V gene, CDR1 is SGDLS while CDR2 is YYNGEE. From cysteine to phenylalanine, the CDR3 is 13 amino acids long. Left in the record is the CDR3 DNA by itself, 39 bases read in frame from the first base. V and J lose 3 bases and 5 bases, and a span of 10 bases separates them. TCRbeta CDR3 regions were amplified from genomic DNA using the immunoSEQ Assay, a bias-controlled multiplex PCR. The study's processing was this. The number of nucleated cells in each sample was estimated by amplification of reference gene primers within the assay. To quantify the absolute abundance of each unique TCRbeta CDR3 rearrangement, sequence reads were collapsed and filtered. For each sample, productive Simpson clonality was calculated by taking the square root of Simpson's diversity index across productive rearrangements. TCRdb limited this immuneACCESS table to in-frame rearrangements with V and J called. A share of clones is missing; checked studies link under half to unresolved V genes, and the rest is unexplained. V, J and clone size are those of that table, while D and trimming were read from the DNA. This sample holds roughly 73,000 clones; 70% to 90% were observed only once. More than 1.1% of the sample is held by the ten biggest clonotypes.

The sample is drawn from a study of blood T cell repertoires in COVID-19 (TCRdb year 2020). With regard to the full study: Samples covering the acute and convalescent phases of COVID-19 were provided by collaborators in the United States, Italy and Spain. The prospective study material was composed of cDNA or gDNA derived from T cells, B-cell-depleted T cells, or PBMCs. Subjects who had been exposed to COVID-19, were actively infected with it, or had recovered from it provided the deeply sampled blood TCRbeta repertoires that made up the dataset. The repertoires were made available in a free public database intended to serve as a resource for research on the immune response to SARS-CoV-2. The samples were drawn from the first 160 participants of the ongoing ImmuneRACE study and from 950 to 1,500 subjects provided by 6 global collaborators. A de-identified subject ID, COVID-19 status, age in years and sex were almost always included in the sample metadata. Where available, HLA class I and class II types were obtained from metadata supplied by the sample provider rather than from assay-based typing.

Points the paper makes about the study in general: The amount of clinical and demographic metadata varied by source and participant and was provided uncurated.

Whole blood was collected in K2EDTA tubes by collaborating institutions according to the institutions' own protocols. For TCRbeta analysis, collaborators shipped samples in one of three forms: frozen whole blood, isolated PBMCs, or DNA extracted from either of those sample types. The sequence is built from TRBV9 and TRBJ2-3; the D gene is not confidently resolved. This clonotype was sampled from a human donor in a cohort sampled during active COVID-19. What was sequenced was peripheral blood. The DNA sequence is given as TGTGCCAGCAGCGCCCGACTGATAGATACGCAGTATTTT. This is translated as CASSARLIDTQYF.